Sequencing of this T cell receptor (beta chain) was carried out in a study of neurological immune-mediated disorders. Trimming removed 4 bases at V and 4 bases at J, with 7 bases between. The CDR3 has 12 residues. Germline V lookup: CDR1 SGHDT, CDR2 YYEEEE. 5'RACE generated cDNA with 10-nucleotide random UMIs. MiXCR, run by TCRdb on the 5' RACE reads, gives a single entry per CDR3 protein. In the table there are around 46,000 distinct CDR3 sequences, roughly 2% of which are singletons. Study-wide findings and caveats: The highest TCR clonal expansion occurred in HTLV-1-associated myelopathy; multiple sclerosis fell below healthy controls. Across subjects, no CDR3 amino acid sequence appeared in expanded clones of more than one subject, a finding that suggested private repertoires in all groups.

This clonotype was seen repeatedly, ten times or more. Its antigen is as yet unknown. This chain uses TRBV5-6 with TRBJ2-3, with D tentatively TRBD1 or TRBD2 (5 bases each). The TCR was taken from a woman in her 40s with multiple sclerosis. Sequenced input: PBMCs. The CDR3 DNA reads as TGTGCCAGCAGCCGGGACCCAGATACGCAGTATTTT. Its translation: CASSRDPDTQYF.